What follows describes a single TCR beta chain. These data come from a study of CD8+ T cells in alopecia areata. Germline-derived CDR1 and CDR2 are SQVTM and ANQGSEA. The CDR3 loop spans 15 amino acids. The V end lost 6 bases, the J end lost 0 bases, and 12 bases lay between the germline ends. Extraction and reverse transcription of RNA yielded cDNA as the sequencing template. TCRdb keeps only in-frame clones here, not all; method: immunoSEQ multiplex PCR. The sample consists of about 180,000 clones, about 60% of them appearing once. The specimen was CD4+ T cells sorted from blood, collected at week 0. The receptor comes from a human donor with alopecia areata. This rearrangement joins TRBV29-1 to TRBJ2-6; TRBD1 might be the D (5 bases). The CDR3 protein is CSVGTGSSGANVLTF. In DNA form, the CDR3 reads TGCAGCGTGGGAACAGGATCCTCTGGGGCCAACGTCCTGACTTTC.